This T cell receptor (beta chain) was sequenced in a study of blood T cells in healthy people across ages. Study conclusions and caveats: Age showed a roughly linear inverse relationship with TCR beta diversity per million T cells. The unsorted PBMCs prevented any conclusive comparison of naive versus antigen-experienced cells. Researchers report that TCR beta diversity correlated strongly with naive T cell percentage.

A second PCR of roughly 6 to 12 cycles used a sample-barcoded 5' primer and a J-beta primer mix. Every cDNA molecule carried a tag from a template-switch adaptor bearing 12 random nucleotides. TCRdb re-analysed the 5' RACE reads in MiXCR, keeping a single row per CDR3 protein. The profile shows 650,000 to 800,000 distinct CDR3 sequences, roughly 44% of them singletons. This clonotype was counted many times. Its antigen remains unknown. Germline V gene sequence: CDR1 LGHNA, CDR2 YSLEER. The germline V and J ends were trimmed by 2 bases and 3 bases, with 17 bases remaining between them. The CDR3 contains 17 residues.

The clonotype was recovered from a man aged 55 to 70 in good health. The rearrangement joins TRBV4-3 to TRBJ2-1, with TRBD1 as a possible D gene (6 bases). Sequencing was done on a sample of blood. The CDR3 here is CASSQSFRDNHYNEQFF. The CDR3 DNA follows: TGCGCCAGCAGCCAATCCTTCCGGGACAACCACTACAATGAGCAGTTCTTC.